The entry below gives a single T cell receptor (beta chain) sequence along with its context. The antigen is undetermined. With 2 bases clipped from V and 10 bases from J, the junction kept 7 bases outside the gene matches. The CDR3 spans 14 residues. The V gene's germline CDR1 is LGHNA and CDR2 YSLEER. Blood replicates held 0.5 ug DNA, tumor or normal breast about 1.5 ug, two each. The protocol was immunoSEQ multiplex PCR, while the TCRdb copy is restricted to in-frame clones and leaves out a portion. The sample holds around 48,000 clones, approximately 90% seen once. The data were taken from a study of early stage breast cancer tumors. Overall study findings and caveats: Compared with adjacent normal breast, tumors showed roughly 2.5-fold denser, more clonal T cells. Enriched TCRB sequences shared across patients were mostly commonly generated sequences.

This chain uses TRBV4-3 with TRBJ1-4, with 7 bases matching TRBD1. The receptor was isolated from a person aged 65 to 85 with breast cancer. What was sequenced was blood. The CDR3 nucleotides are TGCGCCAGCAGCCAAACCCGGGGACAGACAAAACTGTTTTTT. Translated, it gives CASSQTRGQTKLFF.